Described below is a single T cell receptor beta chain sequence and its context. This sample is part of a study of cytomegalovirus exposure and HLA in healthy donors. There are 17 residues in the CDR3. V was pared by 5 bases and J by 8 bases, with 25 bases between. Per germline, CDR1 LNHDA and CDR2 SQIVND (reference sequence). 13 Jbeta primers and 60 Vbeta primers were used for the PCR. Clones were sequenced by immunoSEQ multiplex PCR, and TCRdb holds only the in-frame ones, with some missing. This sample has around 86,000 clones, with about 75% found just once. The sequencing sample was made of PBMCs. This chain connects TRBV19 to TRBJ2-1; tentatively, D is TRBD2 (9 bases). This clonotype originated in a female donor in good health and CMV-seronegative. CDR3 loop: CASSPPQGAGGVHEQFF. The CDR3, as DNA: TGTGCCAGTAGTCCTCCCCAGGGGGCGGGAGGGGTCCATGAGCAGTTCTTC.